This T cell receptor beta chain was obtained from a study of regulatory T cells in long-lasting Graves disease. The study, taken as a whole, reports: TRBV28, TRBJ1-2 and TRBJ2-5 emerged as the favored segments in persistent disease.

The time point: persistent/refractory GD, antithyroid drugs over 5 years with positive TRAb. PBMCs were the source of the RNA used for TCR sequencing. Patients came through an endocrinology department, and that department was in Xi'an, China. Into tubes containing EDTA, approximately 9 milliliters of peripheral blood were drawn. A remark on this clonotype: Its specificity is not known.

The TCR beta library used iRepertoire HTBI primers with Arm-PCR amplification of CDR3. TCRdb fed the multiplex PCR reads into MiXCR, producing one record per CDR3 protein. The table includes 400,000 to 450,000 distinct CDR3 sequences, 20% to 25% detected once. V gave up 5 bases and J gave up 0 bases; unmatched junction bases: 9. Germline loops: CDR1 PRHDT, CDR2 FYEKMQ (reference sequence). This CDR3 contains 16 residues. The sequence came from a female donor with Graves disease. The chain combines TRBV13 with TRBJ2-7; TRBD1 aligns across 8 bases. The sample was peripheral blood mononuclear cells (PBMCs), taken when the disease was refractory, from a patient treated with antithyroid drugs. As DNA, the CDR3 is TGTGCCAGCAGCCCTACCGGGACAGGAGGCTCCTACGAGCAGTACTTC. The encoded protein is CASSPTGTGGSYEQYF.